This note documents a single T cell receptor (beta chain) sequence. This clone was observed a handful of times. This receptor's antigen is unknown. The input lacks base qualities; no much larger clone sits a single base away. TCRbeta CDR3 regions were amplified from genomic DNA by means of the immunoSEQ Assay, a bias-controlled multiplex PCR. In the authors' own workflow: The number of nucleated cells in each sample was estimated from the amplification of reference gene primers within the assay. To quantify the absolute abundance of each unique TCRbeta CDR3 rearrangement, sequence reads were collapsed and filtered. For each sample, productive Simpson clonality was calculated as the square root of Simpson's diversity index over productive rearrangements. TCRdb carries this immuneACCESS record with in-frame sequences only. Its versions omit some clonotypes, under half of them owing to an unresolved V gene in the studies checked, with the rest unexplained. V and J calls and clone size are those listed in that table; D and trimming were worked out from the DNA. This sample is represented by more than 95,000 clones; around nine tenths of them were singletons. Jointly, the top ten make up roughly 1.2% of the sample.

Collaborating institutions collected whole blood in K2EDTA tubes following their own protocols. For TCRbeta analysis, collaborator samples were shipped as frozen whole blood, as isolated PBMCs, or as DNA extracted from either sample type. The record originates from a study of blood T cell repertoires in COVID-19 (TCRdb year 2020). In the study overall: Collaborator samples came from the United States, Italy and Spain and covered acute and convalescent phases of COVID-19. Deeply sampled blood TCRbeta repertoires from subjects exposed to, actively infected with, or recovered from COVID-19 were included in the dataset. The prospective study material was composed of cDNA or gDNA derived from T cells, B-cell-depleted T cells, or PBMCs. Nearly every sample came with metadata listing a de-identified subject ID, COVID-19 status, age in years and sex. The samples were drawn from the first 160 participants of the ongoing ImmuneRACE study and from 950 to 1,500 subjects provided by 6 global collaborators. The repertoires were made available in a free public database intended to serve as a resource for research on the immune response to SARS-CoV-2. Where available, HLA class I and class II types were taken from metadata supplied by the sample provider and were not determined by assay-based typing. What the study reported, not specific to this receptor: Clinical and demographic metadata were provided uncurated, with the amount varying by source and participant.

From the germline V gene, CDR1 is SQVTM and CDR2 is ANQGSEA. Trimming accounts for 6 bases at V and 2 bases at J, while the number of junction bases matched to no gene is 6. The CDR3 holds 15 amino acids from the cysteine to the phenylalanine. Just CDR3 DNA is preserved here, 45 bases in frame from base 1. Sequenced material: peripheral blood. This chain is built from TRBV29-1 and TRBJ2-1, with 11 junctional bases fitting TRBD1. The source is a woman over 75 with acute or convalescent COVID-19. The DNA is TGCAGCGTGAGACCGGGACAGGGGGCCTACAATGAGCAGTTCTTC. Its translation is CSVRPGQGAYNEQFF.